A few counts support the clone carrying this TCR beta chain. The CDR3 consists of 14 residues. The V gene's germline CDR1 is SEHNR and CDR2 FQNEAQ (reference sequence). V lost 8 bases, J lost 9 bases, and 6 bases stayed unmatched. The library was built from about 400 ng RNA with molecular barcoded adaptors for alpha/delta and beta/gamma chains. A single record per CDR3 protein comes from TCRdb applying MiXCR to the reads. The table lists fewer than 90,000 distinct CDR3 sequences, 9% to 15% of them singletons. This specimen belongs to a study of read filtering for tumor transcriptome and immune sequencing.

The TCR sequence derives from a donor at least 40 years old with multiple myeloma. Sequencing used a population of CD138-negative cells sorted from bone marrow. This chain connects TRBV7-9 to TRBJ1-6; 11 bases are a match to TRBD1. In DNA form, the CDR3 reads TGTGCCAGCCGGACCGGGACAGGGGGTTCACCCCTCCACTTT. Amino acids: CASRTGTGGSPLHF.